This T cell receptor beta chain was profiled in a study of blood T cell repertoires in COVID-19. Across the whole study: Researchers got acute and convalescent COVID-19 samples from the United States, Italy and Spain. In each case, the material was cDNA or gDNA derived from T cells, B-cell-depleted T cells, or PBMCs.

Original processing notes: Estimation of nucleated cell counts relied on the amplification of reference gene primers. The data were produced by immunoSEQ multiplex PCR, yet TCRdb's version contains in-frame clones alone and is incomplete. From that table come the V and J calls and clone size; the DNA was used to work out D and trimming. The table lists about 220,000 clones, more than 75% of them singletons. Germline values: CDR1 GTSNPN, CDR2 SVGIG (reference sequence). V was clipped by 5 bases and J by 4 bases, with 10 bases between them. CDR3 length equals 12 residues. This clonotype was obtained from a human donor in a cohort sampled during active COVID-19. The sequencing input was peripheral blood. The V and J genes are TRBV30 and TRBJ2-3; D gene ambiguous. CDR3 in amino acids: CAWSNGPDTQYF. CDR3 sequence (DNA): TGTGCCTGGTCGAATGGGCCAGATACGCAGTATTTT.